The present T cell receptor (beta chain) was sequenced within a study of blood T cell repertoires in COVID-19. The wider study: Acute and convalescent COVID-19 samples came from the United States, Italy and Spain. T cells, B-cell-depleted T cells, or PBMCs provided the cDNA or gDNA that served as material.

In the source study's methods: Reference gene primer amplification gave estimated nucleated cell counts. The data were produced by immunoSEQ multiplex PCR, yet TCRdb's version contains in-frame clones alone and is incomplete. Clonal size and the V and J genes are those of that table, whereas D and trimming came from the DNA. This table holds around 300,000 clones, 80% to 90% found once. The clonotype originates from a woman aged 70 to 79 with acute or convalescent COVID-19. Specimen: peripheral blood.

CDR3 sequence: CASSPNLAGGRETQYF. The CDR3, as DNA: TGTGCCAGCAGCCCAAACCTAGCGGGGGGACGTGAGACCCAGTACTTC. The rearrangement uses TRBV9 and TRBJ2-5, with 11 bases matching TRBD2. The germline V gene has CDR1 SGDLS and CDR2 YYNGEE. The J segment lost 5 bases and the V segment lost 4 bases, leaving 10 bases of the junction unmatched. This CDR3 region has 16 residues.